In this sample, the clone carrying this T cell receptor (beta chain) turned up a few times. There are 14 residues in the CDR3. V trimming: 0 bases; J trimming: 6 bases; junction bases outside the gene matches: 3. Germline V gene lookup returns CDR1 SGDLS and CDR2 YYNGEE. This sample is part of a study of cytomegalovirus exposure and HLA in healthy donors. Clones were sequenced by immunoSEQ multiplex PCR, and TCRdb holds only the in-frame ones, with some missing. The sample includes fewer than 200,000 clones, 85% seen only once; the top ten take about 16%. The chain has TRBV9 and TRBJ2-7, with 10 bases identical to TRBD1. This TCR was recovered from a man between 18 and 29 years old in good health and CMV-seropositive. Sequenced: PBMCs. This CDR3 is CASSVGQGAGEQYF. In nucleotides, the CDR3 is TGTGCCAGCAGCGTAGGACAGGGGGCAGGCGAGCAGTACTTC.